Listed below are T cell receptor beta chains from one sample, sequenced in a study of T cells in Graves' hyperthyroidism and ophthalmopathy. In TCRdb, the multiplex PCR reads were re-called with MiXCR into one record per CDR3 protein. The table lists roughly 500,000 distinct CDR3 sequences, approximately 25% of them singletons, with around 11% in the top ten. Sequencing input: blood. These receptor sequences come from a woman in her twenties or thirties with Graves' ophthalmopathy. The CDR3 runs from the conserved cysteine through the conserved F or W.

>TRBV29-1|TRBJ1-1
CSVTLEATEAFF
>TRBV28|TRBJ1-2
CASSLSFNGYTF
>TRBV3-1|TRBJ1-2
CASSQREGGGYTF
>TRBV28|TRBJ2-5
CASLLAGQETQYF
>TRBV11-2|TRBJ1-1
CASRRIGSGNTEAFF
>TRBV28|TRBJ2-7
CASRPLDRLGTGGDEQYF
>TRBV20-1|TRBJ2-5
CSARGAGGWETQYF
>TRBV20-1|TRBJ1-2
CSARNTSPF
>TRBV5-4|TRBJ1-1
CASSYRRMGGAAMNTEAFF
>TRBV27|TRBJ1-5
CASSLGSASNQPQHF
>TRBV4-1|TRBJ2-4
CASSQALSLTGEAKNIQYF
>TRBV6-1|TRBJ2-7
CASRTQGNEQYF
>TRBV6-2/TRBV6-3|TRBJ1-2
CASSYRRDYGYTF
>TRBV6-1|TRBJ1-2
CASSENRESYTF
>TRBV19|TRBJ1-5
CASSIGGAGLNQPQHF
>TRBV11-2|TRBJ2-5
CASSPTGGGRTQYF
>TRBV10-3|TRBJ1-5
CAISEVATGNQPQHF
>TRBV6-5|TRBJ2-5
CASSYSGLGTGGTQYF
>TRBV27|TRBJ2-3
CASTDRGLTDTQYF
>TRBV6-1|TRBJ2-7
CAGSGTSRDEQYF
>TRBV20-1|TRBJ2-7
CSARERPQAYEQYF
>TRBV19|TRBJ1-2
CASSMGVGNYGYTF
>TRBV6-5|TRBJ2-5
CASSYLRAETQYF
>TRBV18|TRBJ2-7
CASSPPGDRYEQYF
>TRBV6-1|TRBJ1-1
CASSVDRDTEAFF
>TRBV6-1|TRBJ1-6
CASRPVESSYNSPLHF
>TRBV2|TRBJ1-2
CASSASGTGLSGYTF
>TRBV27|TRBJ1-2
CASGQRYGYTF
>TRBV25-1|TRBJ2-5
CASSEFGEWSQYF
>TRBV4-2|TRBJ1-5
CASSQEPAFVWGGNQPQHF
>TRBV28|TRBJ1-2
CASSMRSDVVYTF
>TRBV3-1|TRBJ2-5
CASSQWGGQETQYF
>TRBV12-3/TRBV12-4|TRBJ1-2
CATSRQGGYGYTF
>TRBV7-9|TRBJ2-5
CASSPRTSSQETQYF
>TRBV9|TRBJ2-7
CASSGTSGGHEQYF
>TRBV6-1|TRBJ2-2
CASIRNGGGELFF
>TRBV5-1|TRBJ2-7
CASSTDAARSYEQYF
>TRBV18|TRBJ1-6
CASSPGNNSPLHF
>TRBV7-3|TRBJ2-2
CASSSSRLAGNTGELFF
>TRBV7-2|TRBJ1-6
CASSPGQGYSPLHF
>TRBV6-1|TRBJ1-1
CASSGPGTDVVGAFF
>TRBV7-6|TRBJ2-7
CASSSEGRGFYEQYF